This T cell receptor (beta chain) derives from a study of breast tumors, draining lymph nodes, adjacent tissues. One entry per CDR3 protein results from TCRdb running MiXCR on the multiplex PCR reads. The sample contains about 180,000 distinct CDR3 sequences, 30% to 40% of which appear only once. Study findings and constraints: Data fit most tumor T cells coming from lymph node, expanding in tumor.

Of note for this clonotype: Its target is unknown.

The lymph nodes were axillary draining lymph nodes from breast cancer patients. The clonotype was recovered from a female donor with breast cancer. Some clones in this sample may be carry-over from other donors' samples. The sample was axillary lymph node tissue.

In nucleotides, the CDR3 is TGTGCCAGCAGTGGGCTAGTGTCCCACGAGCAGTACTTC. It encodes CASSGLVSHEQYF. The chain couples TRBV25-1 to TRBJ2-7; D gene ambiguous. The CDR3 has 13 residues. V was pared by 4 bases and J by 5 bases, with 12 bases between. The germline V gene encodes CDR1 MGHDK and CDR2 SYGVNS.